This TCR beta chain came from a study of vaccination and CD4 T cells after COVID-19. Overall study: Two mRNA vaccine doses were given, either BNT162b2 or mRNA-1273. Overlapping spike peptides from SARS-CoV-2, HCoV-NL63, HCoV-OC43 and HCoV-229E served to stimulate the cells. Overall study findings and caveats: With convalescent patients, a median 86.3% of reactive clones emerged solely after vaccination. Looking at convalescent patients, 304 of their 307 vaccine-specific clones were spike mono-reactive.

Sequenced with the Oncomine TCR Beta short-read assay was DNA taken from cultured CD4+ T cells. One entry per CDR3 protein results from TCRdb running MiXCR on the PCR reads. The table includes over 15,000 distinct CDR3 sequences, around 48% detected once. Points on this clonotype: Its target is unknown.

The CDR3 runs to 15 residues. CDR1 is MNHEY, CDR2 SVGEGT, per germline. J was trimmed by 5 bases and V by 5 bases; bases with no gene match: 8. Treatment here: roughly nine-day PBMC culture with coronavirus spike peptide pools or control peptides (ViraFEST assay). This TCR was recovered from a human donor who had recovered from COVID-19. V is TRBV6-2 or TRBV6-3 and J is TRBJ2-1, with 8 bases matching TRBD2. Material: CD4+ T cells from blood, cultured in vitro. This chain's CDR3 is CASSGGGLGDNEQFF. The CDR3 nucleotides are TGTGCCAGCAGTGGCGGGGGGCTAGGGGACAATGAGCAGTTCTTC.